This record looks at one T cell receptor (beta chain) sequence and its context. What it binds is unknown. The source of the sample is a study of T cells expressing NK-cell markers. Study results and caveats: Also leading the CD3+CD56-NKG2C+ fraction in several donors were these clonotypes. Dominant NKG2C+ clonotypes accounted for roughly 1.0-7.0% of CD8+ T cells in more than five donors.

Using the 5' RACE reads, TCRdb records one entry per CDR3 protein without DNA. Its clone listing holds about 550,000 distinct CDR3 sequences. This CDR3 is 13 amino acids long. Looked up from germline, CDR1 is MNHNS and CDR2 is SASEGT. The sequencing input was blood T cells: a sorted CD56 or NKG2C T cell subset, CD4+ or CD8+ T cells, or bulk PBMC T cells (not recorded which). This TCR derives from a man between 18 and 35 years old in good health. The chain joins TRBV6-1 to TRBJ2-7; TCRdb gives TRBD1 as the D gene, but with no DNA this cannot be confirmed. The CDR3 region is CATARTTGYEQYF.